The rows below give T cell receptor beta chains drawn from one sample of a study of blood T cell repertoires in COVID-19. Method: immunoSEQ multiplex PCR; TCRdb's copy keeps in-frame clones and lacks some. This table holds 130,000 or so clones, approximately 87% found once. The sequencing sample was made of peripheral blood. The receptors come from a man aged 45-60 years with acute or convalescent COVID-19. Each CDR3 is given with its conserved first and last residue. D genes are given only for firm matches. Clone size appears in some rows only: once, few, many, or a class for an expanded clone.

d_gene | len | j_gene | v_gene | abundance | CDR3nt | CDR3aa
NA | 12 | TRBJ1-2 | TRBV6-6 | NA | TGTGCCAGCAGACCAGACTACTATGGCTACACCTTC | CASRPDYYGYTF
TRBD1 | 15 | TRBJ1-4 | TRBV11-3 | few | TGTGCCAGCAGCCCAGGGACAGCAACTAATGAAAAACTGTTTTTT | CASSPGTATNEKLFF
TRBD1 | 15 | TRBJ1-6 | TRBV7-8 | NA | TGTGCCAGCAGTCGAACCGGGGACAGATATTCACCCCTCCACTTT | CASSRTGDRYSPLHF
TRBD1 | 14 | TRBJ2-7 | TRBV5-1 | once | TGCGCCAGCAGCCTACAAACAGGGGGCTACGAGCAGTACTTC | CASSLQTGGYEQYF
NA | 15 | TRBJ2-5 | TRBV27 | NA | TGTGCCAGCAGTCCATTGATAGCGGCGCAAGAGACCCAGTACTTC | CASSPLIAAQETQYF
TRBD1 | 14 | TRBJ1-2 | TRBV5-5 | NA | TGTGCCAGCAGTTACGGACAGGGGATAGGGGGCTACACCTTC | CASSYGQGIGGYTF
NA | 13 | TRBJ2-2 | TRBV29-1 | NA | TGCAGCGGCAGGAAGTCAGGCACCGGGGAGCTGTTTTTT | CSGRKSGTGELFF
NA | 16 | TRBJ2-7 | TRBV4-3 | NA | TGCGCCAGCAGCCAAGATCATGGGGGAGGCTCCTACGAGCAGTACTTC | CASSQDHGGGSYEQYF
NA | 16 | TRBJ1-1 | TRBV15 | NA | TGTGCCACCAGCAGACCCAATTTGGACTTTACGGCAGAAGCTTTCTTT | CATSRPNLDFTAEAFF
TRBD2 | 15 | TRBJ2-2 | TRBV11-2 | few | TGTGCCAGCAGCTTAGGACTAGCTAGCACCGGGGAGCTGTTTTTT | CASSLGLASTGELFF
NA | 16 | TRBJ2-3 | TRBV19 | NA | TGTGCCAGTAGTAAGGGACTGGCGACTAGCACAGATACGCAGTATTTT | CASSKGLATSTDTQYF
NA | 15 | TRBJ2-2 | TRBV28 | once | TGTGCCAGCAGACTACAGGGAGAGAACACCGGGGAGCTGTTTTTT | CASRLQGENTGELFF
TRBD1 | 15 | TRBJ2-7 | TRBV11-3 | NA | TGTGCCAGCAGCCCCATGGGACAGGGGAACTACGAGCAGTACTTC | CASSPMGQGNYEQYF
NA | 15 | TRBJ2-7 | TRBV7-8 | NA | TGTGCCAGCAGCTCTCAGGGGTGGGGCAACTACGAGCAGTACTTC | CASSSQGWGNYEQYF
TRBD1 | 15 | TRBJ2-7 | TRBV11-2 | NA | TGTGCCAGCAGCTCCGGACAGGGGGCCTCCTACGAGCAGTACTTC | CASSSGQGASYEQYF
NA | 14 | TRBJ2-3 | TRBV19 | NA | TGTGCCAGTAGTATAGATCTAGCCACAGATACGCAGTATTTT | CASSIDLATDTQYF
TRBD1 | 17 | TRBJ2-7 | TRBV27 | NA | TGTGCCAGCAGTTTATCCCCTAGGACAGGTTTTGCCTACGAGCAGTACTTC | CASSLSPRTGFAYEQYF
NA | 14 | TRBJ2-1 | TRBV2 | once | TGTGCCACGCGGGGAAGGGGATTCTACAATGAGCAGTTCTTC | CATRGRGFYNEQFF
NA | 15 | TRBJ2-2 | TRBV5-1 | NA | TGCGCCAGCAGCTTGACAACCCGGGAGTCCGGGGAGCTGTTTTTT | CASSLTTRESGELFF
NA | 14 | TRBJ1-2 | TRBV7-9 | once | TGTGCCAGCAGCTTCGGTAGCTCTAACTATGGCTACACCTTC | CASSFGSSNYGYTF
NA | 16 | TRBJ1-4 | TRBV19 | NA | TGTGCCGGTAGTAGCGGACAGACCGCAACTAATGAAAAACTGTTTTTT | CAGSSGQTATNEKLFF
TRBD2 | 15 | TRBJ2-3 | TRBV7-2 | NA | TGTGCCAGCAGCTTAGAAACTAGCGGGAGGACCGCGCAGTATTTT | CASSLETSGRTAQYF
TRBD1 | 14 | TRBJ1-5 | TRBV30 | few | TGTGCCTGGAGTATGACAGGGGGGGATCAGCCCCAGCATTTT | CAWSMTGGDQPQHF
NA | 14 | TRBJ2-5 | TRBV24-1 | NA | TGTGCCACCAGTGAGAAGGGGTTCTCAGCGACCCAGTACTTC | CATSEKGFSATQYF
TRBD1 | 16 | TRBJ2-1 | TRBV7-9 | NA | TGTGCCAGCAGCTCCCCGGACAGGGGCCCCTACAATGAGCAGTTCTTC | CASSSPDRGPYNEQFF
TRBD1 | 16 | TRBJ2-1 | TRBV24-1 | NA | TGTGCCACCAGTGATGCCACAGGGGGCAGTTACAATGAGCAGTTCTTC | CATSDATGGSYNEQFF
TRBD2 | 16 | TRBJ2-3 | TRBV13 | once | TGTGCCAGCAGCTTATCTGGTAGCGGGAGCACAGATACGCAGTATTTT | CASSLSGSGSTDTQYF
TRBD2 | 15 | TRBJ2-3 | TRBV6-5 | NA | TGTGCCAGCAGTTACGGGGGGAGGGCCGAAGATACGCAGTATTTT | CASSYGGRAEDTQYF
TRBD2 | 14 | TRBJ2-3 | TRBV2 | NA | TGTGCCAGCAGGACTAGCGGATCCACAGATACGCAGTATTTT | CASRTSGSTDTQYF
NA | 14 | TRBJ2-2 | TRBV30 | NA | TGTGCCTGGAACCGCGGGGTGGCGGCCGGGGAGCTGTTTTTT | CAWNRGVAAGELFF
NA | 13 | TRBJ1-1 | TRBV25-1 | NA | TGTGCCAGCACTGTCCAGGGAAGGACTGAAGCTTTCTTT | CASTVQGRTEAFF
TRBD2 | 15 | TRBJ2-3 | TRBV4-3 | NA | TGCGCCAGCAGTCGACTAGCGGGAATGCCAGATACGCAGTATTTT | CASSRLAGMPDTQYF
TRBD2 | 14 | TRBJ2-5 | TRBV11-3 | NA | TGTGCCAGCAGCTTCGGCGGGGGGCAAGAGACCCAGTACTTC | CASSFGGGQETQYF
NA | 15 | TRBJ1-3 | TRBV5-1 | few | TGCGCCAGCAGCTTGGACGGGAGCTCTGGAAACACCATATATTTT | CASSLDGSSGNTIYF
TRBD2 | 17 | TRBJ2-1 | TRBV9 | NA | TGTGCCAGCAGCCCACGGACTAGCGGGAGCCCCCCAGAGGAGCAGTTCTTC | CASSPRTSGSPPEEQFF
TRBD2 | 14 | TRBJ2-7 | TRBV2 | NA | TGTGCCAGCCTTAGGACTAGCGGGAGTTCCGAGCAGTACTTC | CASLRTSGSSEQYF
NA | 12 | TRBJ2-3 | TRBV11-3 | once | TGTGCCAGCAGCCCCGGTCCAGATACGCAGTATTTT | CASSPGPDTQYF
NA | 13 | TRBJ2-2 | TRBV3-1/TRBV3-2 | NA | TGTGCCAGCAGCCCCGCCAGCACCGGGGAGCTGTTTTTT | CASSPASTGELFF
TRBD2 | 17 | TRBJ2-5 | TRBV27 | NA | TGTGCCAGCAGTCTAACCTTGACAGCGGGAGGGCCTGAGACCCAGTACTTC | CASSLTLTAGGPETQYF
TRBD2 | 16 | TRBJ2-3 | TRBV7-2 | NA | TGTGCCAGCAGCTTGGGACTAGCGGGAGAATTGAATACGCAGTATTTT | CASSLGLAGELNTQYF
NA | 15 | TRBJ1-3 | TRBV9 | NA | TGTGCCAGCAGCGGCAGGGGATATTCTGGAAACACCATATATTTT | CASSGRGYSGNTIYF
NA | 15 | TRBJ1-5 | TRBV7-8 | NA | TGTGCCAGCAGCTTAGGCAGGGGTGGCAATCAGCCCCAGCATTTT | CASSLGRGGNQPQHF
TRBD1 | 13 | TRBJ1-2 | TRBV7-2 | NA | TGTGCCAGCAGCGTAGACAGGGGCTATGGCTACACCTTC | CASSVDRGYGYTF
NA | 16 | TRBJ2-7 | TRBV3-1/TRBV3-2 | once | TGTGCCAGCAGCCGGACCCCGACTAGATGGTCCGGCGAGCAGTACTTC | CASSRTPTRWSGEQYF
TRBD1 | 15 | TRBJ2-3 | TRBV3-1/TRBV3-2 | NA | TGTGCCAGCAGCCGAAAAGACAGGGGCTCAGATACGCAGTATTTT | CASSRKDRGSDTQYF
NA | 14 | TRBJ1-1 | TRBV2 | NA | TGTGCCAGCCGAACGACAGGAGGGAACACTGAAGCTTTCTTT | CASRTTGGNTEAFF
TRBD2 | 14 | TRBJ2-2 | TRBV7-9 | NA | TGTGCCAGCAGCTTAGCGGGACTAGCGGGAAGACTGTTTTTT | CASSLAGLAGRLFF
TRBD1 | 17 | TRBJ2-5 | TRBV5-6 | few | TGTGCCAGCACCTCACTAGTAGGGACAGGGGTCACAGAGACCCAGTACTTC | CASTSLVGTGVTETQYF
NA | 13 | TRBJ1-2 | TRBV6-5 | NA | TGTGCCAGCCTCGGGTCCTCTAACTATGGCTACACCTTC | CASLGSSNYGYTF
NA | 15 | TRBJ1-5 | TRBV7-6 | once | TGTGCCAGCAGCTTAGGGCAGGCCCCCAATCAGCCCCAGCATTTT | CASSLGQAPNQPQHF
NA | 12 | TRBJ1-6 | TRBV15 | NA | TGTGCCACCAGCAGAAGTACAGCCCCCCTCCACTTT | CATSRSTAPLHF
TRBD2 | 15 | TRBJ2-7 | TRBV11-2 | NA | TGTGCCAGCAGCCCGGGACTAGCGGGAGGGTACGAGCAGTACTTC | CASSPGLAGGYEQYF
NA | 13 | TRBJ1-2 | TRBV19 | NA | TGTGCCAGTAGCCCGACAAACAGCTATGGCTACACCTTC | CASSPTNSYGYTF